The clone carrying this T cell receptor (beta chain) occurred once. Per the original methods: Reference gene primer amplification in the assay estimated nucleated cell counts. Profiling relied on immunoSEQ multiplex PCR, and the TCRdb table lists in-frame clones only, not all of them. The V and J calls and clone size are taken from that table; D and trimming were inferred from the DNA. The data show 350,000 to 400,000 clones, around nine tenths seen once. The cohort comprised adults aged about 18 to 100 years residing in 20 to 30 US areas. The data are from a study of blood T cell repertoires in COVID-19. Study details: Donors in the United States, Italy and Spain gave samples during acute or convalescent COVID-19. Sources were T cells, B-cell-depleted T cells, or PBMCs; the material itself was cDNA or gDNA.

Germline-derived CDR1 and CDR2 are MNHEY and SMNVEV (reference sequence). The CDR3 totals 15 residues. Trimming removed 2 bases at V and 2 bases at J, with 11 bases between. This receptor was taken from a woman aged 25 to 39 with acute COVID-19. Source material: PBMCs or T cells enriched from blood (not recorded which). The chain employs TRBV27 and TRBJ2-3, with D hard to call. Written as DNA, the CDR3 is TGTGCCAGCAGTTTAGAAGCTTTTATCACAGATACGCAGTATTTT. It specifies CASSLEAFITDTQYF.